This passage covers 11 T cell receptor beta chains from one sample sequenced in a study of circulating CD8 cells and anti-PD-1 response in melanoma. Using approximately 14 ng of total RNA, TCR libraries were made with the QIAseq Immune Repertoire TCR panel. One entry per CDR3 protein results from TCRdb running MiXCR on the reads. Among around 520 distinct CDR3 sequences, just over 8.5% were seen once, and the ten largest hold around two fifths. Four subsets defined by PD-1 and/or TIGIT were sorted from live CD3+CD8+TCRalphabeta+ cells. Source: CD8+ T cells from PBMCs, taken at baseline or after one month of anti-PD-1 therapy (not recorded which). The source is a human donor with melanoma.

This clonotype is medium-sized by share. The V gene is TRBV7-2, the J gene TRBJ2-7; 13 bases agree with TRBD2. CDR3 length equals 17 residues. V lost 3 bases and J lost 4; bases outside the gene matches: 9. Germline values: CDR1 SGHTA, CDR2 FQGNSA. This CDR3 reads CASSFGLAGEGHYEQYF. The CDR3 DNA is TGTGCCAGCAGCTTTGGACTAGCGGGGGAGGGCCATTACGAGCAGTACTTC.

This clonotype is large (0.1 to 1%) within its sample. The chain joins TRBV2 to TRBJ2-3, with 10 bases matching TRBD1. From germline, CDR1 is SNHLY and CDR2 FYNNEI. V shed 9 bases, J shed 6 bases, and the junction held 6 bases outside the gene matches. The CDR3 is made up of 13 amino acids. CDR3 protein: CASRTGGWDTQYF. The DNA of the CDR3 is TGTGCCAGTAGGACAGGGGGTTGGGATACGCAGTATTTT. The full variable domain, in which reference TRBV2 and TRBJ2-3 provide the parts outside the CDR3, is EPEVTQTPSHQVTQMGQEVILRCVPISNHLYFYWYRQILGQKVEFLVSFYNNEISEKSEIFDDQFSVERPDGSNFTLKIRSTKLEDSAMYFCASRTGGWDTQYFGPGTRLTVL.

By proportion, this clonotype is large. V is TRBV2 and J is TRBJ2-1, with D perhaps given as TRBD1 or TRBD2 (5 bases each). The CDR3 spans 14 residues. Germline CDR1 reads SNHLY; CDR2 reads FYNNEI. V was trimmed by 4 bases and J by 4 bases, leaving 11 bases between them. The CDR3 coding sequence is TGTGCCAGCAGTGCCCGGGACCCGTACAATGAGCAGTTCTTC. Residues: CASSARDPYNEQFF. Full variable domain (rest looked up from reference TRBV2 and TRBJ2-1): EPEVTQTPSHQVTQMGQEVILRCVPISNHLYFYWYRQILGQKVEFLVSFYNNEISEKSEIFDDQFSVERPDGSNFTLKIRSTKLEDSAMYFCASSARDPYNEQFFGPGTRLTVL.

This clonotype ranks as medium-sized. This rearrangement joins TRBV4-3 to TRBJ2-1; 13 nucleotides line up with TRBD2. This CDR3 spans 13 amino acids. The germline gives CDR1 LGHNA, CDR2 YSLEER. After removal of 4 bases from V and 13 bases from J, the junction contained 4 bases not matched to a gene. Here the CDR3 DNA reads TGCGCCAGCAGCCCGCGGACTAGCGGGAGACAGTTCTTC. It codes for CASSPRTSGRQFF.

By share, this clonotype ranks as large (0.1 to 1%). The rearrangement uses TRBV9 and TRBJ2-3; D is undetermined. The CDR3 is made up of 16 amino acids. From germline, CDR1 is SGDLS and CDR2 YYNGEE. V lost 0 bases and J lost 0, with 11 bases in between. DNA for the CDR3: TGTGCCAGCAGCGTAGCTCGTAGTACTAGCACAGATACGCAGTATTTT. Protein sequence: CASSVARSTSTDTQYF. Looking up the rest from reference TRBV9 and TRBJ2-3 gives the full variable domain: DSGVTQTPKHLITATGQRVTLRCSPRSGDLSVYWYQQSLDQGLQFLIQYYNGEERAKGNILERFSAQQFPDLHSELNLSSLELGDSALYFCASSVARSTSTDTQYFGPGTRLTVL.

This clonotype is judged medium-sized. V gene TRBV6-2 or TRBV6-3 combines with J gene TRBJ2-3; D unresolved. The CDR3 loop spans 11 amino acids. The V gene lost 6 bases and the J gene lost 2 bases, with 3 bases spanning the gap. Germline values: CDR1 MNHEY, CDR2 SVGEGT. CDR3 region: CASRITDTQYF. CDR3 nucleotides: TGTGCCAGCAGAATCACAGATACGCAGTATTTT.

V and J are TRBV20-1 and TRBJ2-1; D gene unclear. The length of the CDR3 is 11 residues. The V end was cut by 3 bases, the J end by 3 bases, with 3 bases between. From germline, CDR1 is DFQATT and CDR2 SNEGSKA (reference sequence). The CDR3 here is CSARVYNEQFF. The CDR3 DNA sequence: TGCAGTGCTAGGGTCTACAATGAGCAGTTCTTC.

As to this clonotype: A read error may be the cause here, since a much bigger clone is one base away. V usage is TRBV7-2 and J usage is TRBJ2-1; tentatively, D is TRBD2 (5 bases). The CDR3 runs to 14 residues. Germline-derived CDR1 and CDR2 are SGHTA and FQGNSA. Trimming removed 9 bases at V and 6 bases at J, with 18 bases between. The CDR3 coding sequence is TGTGCCAGGCCGCGGGTGTTCTTGGGCAATGAGCAGTTCTTC. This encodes CARPRVFLGNEQFF.

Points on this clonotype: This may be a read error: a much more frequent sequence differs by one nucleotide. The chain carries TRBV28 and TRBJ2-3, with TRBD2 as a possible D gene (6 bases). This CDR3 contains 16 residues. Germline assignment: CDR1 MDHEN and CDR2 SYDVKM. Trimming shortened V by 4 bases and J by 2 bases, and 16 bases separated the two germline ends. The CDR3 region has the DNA TGTGCCAGCAGTTCGGGGGTGAGCTTCCCCACAGATACGCAGTATTTT. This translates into CASSSGVSFPTDTQYF.

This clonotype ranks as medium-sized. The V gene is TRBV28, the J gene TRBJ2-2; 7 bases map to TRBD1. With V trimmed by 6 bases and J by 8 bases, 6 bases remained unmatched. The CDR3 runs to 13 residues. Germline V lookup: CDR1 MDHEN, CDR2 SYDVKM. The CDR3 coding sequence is TGTGCCAGCAGACCTACAGGGGTTGGGGAGCTGTTTTTT. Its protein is CASRPTGVGELFF.

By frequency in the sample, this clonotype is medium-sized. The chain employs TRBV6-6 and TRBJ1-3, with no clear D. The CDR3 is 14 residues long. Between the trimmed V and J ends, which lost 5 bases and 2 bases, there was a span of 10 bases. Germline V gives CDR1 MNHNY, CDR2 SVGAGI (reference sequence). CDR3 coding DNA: TGTGCCAGCAGTACTCAAGGGCCTGGAAACACCATATATTTT. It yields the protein CASSTQGPGNTIYF.